Each of the 5 T cell receptor beta chains below was sequenced from the same sample in a study of regulatory T cells in long-lasting Graves disease. Regarding time point: newly diagnosed GD, antithyroid drugs for less than 3 months. The TCR library was made from RNA that had been extracted from PBMCs in TRIzol. Arm-PCR of CDR3 regions and iRepertoire HTBI primers were used to build TCR beta libraries. TCRdb itself ran the multiplex PCR reads through MiXCR, one entry per CDR3 protein. In the table there are about 540,000 distinct CDR3 sequences, approximately 13% of which are singletons. These data were likewise used in another study, on T cells in Graves' hyperthyroidism and ophthalmopathy.

The sample was peripheral blood mononuclear cells (PBMCs), taken at new diagnosis, from a patient treated with antithyroid drugs. All receptors come from a man aged 25 to 40 with Graves disease.

This clonotype was recorded many times. The gene calls are TRBV20-1 and TRBJ1-1; 7 nucleotides align to TRBD1. This CDR3 spans 10 amino acids. Germline V lookup: CDR1 DFQATT, CDR2 SNEGSKA (reference sequence). The CDR3 nucleotides are TGCAGGGCCAGGGGGACTGAAGCTTTCTTT. Its protein product is CRARGTEAFF.

This clonotype came up many times. This sequence joins TRBV29-1 and TRBJ2-5; tentatively, D is TRBD1 (5 bases). Germline V gene data show CDR1 as SQVTM and CDR2 as ANQGSEA. The CDR3 runs 12 residues. V lost 2 bases to trimming and J lost 4 bases, with 8 bases between them. The CDR3 region has the DNA TGCAGCGTTGAAATGGGGCCAGAGACCCAGTACTTC. Its translation is CSVEMGPETQYF.

This clonotype has only a few counts. A clone one base away is much larger, so this may be a read error. The chain is built from TRBV2 and TRBJ2-1; the match to TRBD2 covers 12 bases. In germline, CDR1 is SNHLY, CDR2 FYNNEI. V dropped 11 bases and J dropped 6; count of bases not matched to a gene: 8. The CDR3 consists of 14 residues. This CDR3 reads CAGTRTSGTNEQFF. The CDR3 region has the DNA TGTGCCGGCACCCGGACTAGCGGGACCAATGAGCAGTTCTTC.

This clonotype was found many times. The chain combines TRBV30 with TRBJ2-5, with D unresolved. Trimming took 1 base from V and 5 from J, leaving 8 bases between them. Per germline, CDR1 GTSNPN and CDR2 SVGIG (reference sequence). The CDR3 contains 12 residues. The CDR3 region is CAWSDSPETQYF. In DNA form, the CDR3 reads TGTGCCTGGAGTGATTCGCCGGAGACCCAGTACTTC.

The chain couples TRBV12-3 or TRBV12-4 to TRBJ1-6; TRBD1 matches at 10 bases. V was pared by 7 bases and J by 2 bases, with 8 bases of the junction left unmatched. The CDR3 contains 17 residues. The CDR3 protein is CASTADRGTAYNSPLHF. CDR3 nucleotides: TGTGCCAGCACCGCGGACAGGGGGACCGCCTATAATTCACCCCTCCACTTT.